This T cell receptor beta chain was captured in a study of Ad26.COV2.S vaccination and SARS-CoV-2 variants. As for the study in general: It was the COV1001 Ad26.COV2.S trial arm that included the donor.

The CDR3 spans 15 residues. Trimming removed 5 bases at V and 7 bases at J, with 18 bases between. Germline V gene sequence: CDR1 LNHDA, CDR2 SQIVND (reference sequence). Study observations and caveats: Comparable non-spike TCR breadth was observed in vaccine and placebo recipients. Reports say spike-specific CD8+ and CD4+ T cell responses covered substantial breadth after vaccination.

The treatment here: around 19 received Ad26.COV2.S at low or high dose, single or two shots; several received placebo; per-sample allocation not given. Material that was analyzed had been drawn on day 63 after the first vaccine or placebo injection. Built on an Ad26 vector, the vaccine expressed Wuhan-strain SARS-CoV-2 spike. With regard to this clone: What it recognizes is unknown.

Libraries were prepared by immunoSEQ multiplex PCR; TCRdb keeps only in-frame clonotypes and omits some of them. The top ten clones hold nearly 7.5% of a sample with 380,000 or so clones, 83% of them seen once. The input for sequencing was peripheral blood, taken in a trial of Ad26.COV2.S vaccine versus placebo. The J gene is TRBJ1-5, the V gene TRBV19, with D unclear. This sequence originates from a person aged 18-65 years who received the Ad26.COV2.S COVID-19 vaccine or a placebo. In DNA, the CDR3 is TGTGCCAGTAGTCTCCTCCGCCAGACCAACCAGCCCCAGCATTTT. Residues: CASSLLRQTNQPQHF.